The 12 T cell receptor beta chains listed next were all sequenced from one sample in a study of OX40 agonist ivuxolimab in advanced cancers. Libraries were prepared by immunoSEQ multiplex PCR; TCRdb keeps only in-frame clonotypes and omits some of them. The repertoire holds 45,000 to 65,000 clones, with around 91% as singletons. This sample comprised CD4+ or CD8+ T cells sorted from blood, obtained in a trial of the OX40 agonist ivuxolimab. The receptors were sampled from an adult with an advanced solid tumor such as melanoma, head and neck, liver or kidney cancer.

The chain couples TRBV6-1 to TRBJ2-1, with D tentatively TRBD1 (6 bases). The CDR3 is made up of 14 amino acids. V was cut by 8 bases and J by 10 bases, with 21 bases left in between. Germline V gene sequence: CDR1 MNHNS, CDR2 SASEGT. The CDR3 region is CASLQGRSNREQFF. DNA for the CDR3: TGTGCCAGCCTACAGGGTCGTTCGAACCGGGAGCAGTTCTTC.

Notes on this clone: The sample holds other DNA sequences that translate to the same CDR3. The chain combines TRBV2 with TRBJ1-5; D remains ambiguous. The CDR3 is 12 residues long. CDR1 and CDR2 from the germline V gene are SNHLY and FYNNEI. V was cut by 4 bases and J by 4 bases, with 5 bases left in between. The CDR3 DNA sequence: TGTGCCAGCAGTGGGGGAAATCAGCCCCAGCATTTT. Encoded protein: CASSGGNQPQHF.

The gene calls are TRBV11-2 and TRBJ1-1; TRBD1 matches at 9 bases. Per germline, CDR1 SGHAT and CDR2 FQNNGV. This CDR3 comprises 14 residues. V shed 4 bases, J shed 1 base, and the junction held 1 base outside the gene matches. CDR3 coding DNA: TGTGCCAGCAGCTCACAGGGGGCGAACACTGAAGCTTTCTTT. This gives the protein CASSSQGANTEAFF. Full variable domain (rest looked up from reference TRBV11-2 and TRBJ1-1): EAGVAQSPRYKIIEKRQSVAFWCNPISGHATLYWYQQILGQGPKLLIQFQNNGVVDDSQLPKDRFSAERLKGVDSTLKIQPAKLEDSAVYLCASSSQGANTEAFFGQGTRLTVV.

The chain combines TRBV6-5 with TRBJ1-2; D is perhaps TRBD1 (5 bases). Germline-derived CDR1 and CDR2 are MNHEY and SVGAGI. There are 14 residues in the CDR3. The V gene lost 6 bases and the J gene lost 6 bases, with 17 bases spanning the gap. The CDR3 coding sequence is TGTGCCAGCAGGCATCGGGGGGGATTGGATGGCTACACCTTC. Translation: CASRHRGGLDGYTF.

The table lists this clone with a count of one. The rearrangement uses TRBV7-2 and TRBJ1-3; 7 bases are a match to TRBD1. CDR1 and CDR2 from the germline V gene are SGHTA and FQGNSA. The trim removed 1 base at V and 0 bases at J, leaving 6 bases unmatched. CDR3 length equals 17 residues. As DNA, the CDR3 is TGTGCCAGCAGCTTAGATCGACAGGGATACTCTGGAAACACCATATATTTT. This codes for CASSLDRQGYSGNTIYF.

The J gene is TRBJ1-6, the V gene TRBV28; 7 bases map to TRBD1. From germline, CDR1 is MDHEN and CDR2 SYDVKM. This CDR3 is 14 amino acids long. V lost 4 bases and J lost 9; bases outside the gene matches: 6. CDR3 sequence reads: CASSWGQQTSPLHF. As DNA, the CDR3 is TGTGCCAGCAGTTGGGGACAGCAGACTTCACCCCTCCACTTT.

The rearrangement joins TRBV30 to TRBJ1-1; D not resolved. CDR3 length: 13 residues. Germline V gene sequence: CDR1 GTSNPN, CDR2 SVGIG (reference sequence). Trimming pared 0 bases from V and 5 bases from J, leaving 10 bases between. CDR3 nucleotides: TGTGCCTGGAGTGTGGAGGCGCGGACTGAAGCTTTCTTT. It translates to CAWSVEARTEAFF.

This chain joins TRBV6-1 and TRBJ2-1; the D gene is possibly TRBD2 (7 bases). The V end lost 3 bases, the J end lost 7 bases, and 22 bases lay between the germline ends. The germline gives CDR1 MNHNS, CDR2 SASEGT. The CDR3 totals 17 residues. The DNA of the CDR3 is TGTGCCAGCAGTGATTCATCGTGGGGGGGCCCGGGGAATGAGCAGTTCTTC. Translation gives CASSDSSWGGPGNEQFF.

The chain joins TRBV5-6 to TRBJ1-1, with D uncertain. V was shortened by 6 bases and J by 0 bases, with 18 bases between the two germline ends. This CDR3 region has 16 residues. Germline-derived CDR1 and CDR2 are SGHDT and YYEEEE. The CDR3 DNA reads as TGTGCCAGCACCAACTCGGGTGGGGATCTGAACACTGAAGCTTTCTTT. Amino acid sequence: CASTNSGGDLNTEAFF.

As for this clone: At one end, the junction sequence differs from germline, possibly due to a read error. This rearrangement joins TRBV19 to TRBJ2-1; 8 positions agree with TRBD1. Looked up from germline, CDR1 is LNHDA and CDR2 is SQIVND (reference sequence). The CDR3 is 16 amino acids. The CDR3, as DNA: TGTGCCAGTACTCTAGGGGGGACAGGAGGCTACAGTGAGCAGTTCTTC. Its protein product is CASTLGGTGGYSEQFF.

In its sample, this clone was seen once. The gene calls are TRBV28 and TRBJ2-5; 8 positions agree with TRBD1. Germline V gives CDR1 MDHEN, CDR2 SYDVKM. The CDR3 covers 15 residues. V trimming: 4 bases; J trimming: 5 bases; junction bases outside the gene matches: 9. The CDR3 protein is CASSSGQGGTETQYF. The CDR3 bases are TGTGCCAGCAGTTCCGGACAGGGAGGAACGGAGACCCAGTACTTC.

V and J are TRBV19 and TRBJ2-5; the D gene is possibly TRBD2 (5 bases). CDR1 is LNHDA, CDR2 SQIVND, per germline (reference sequence). This CDR3 has 16 residues. The V end was cut by 4 bases, the J end by 4 bases, with 19 bases between. CDR3 sequence: CASSNSWESVGETQYF. DNA of the CDR3: TGTGCCAGTAGTAACTCCTGGGAGTCGGTGGGAGAGACCCAGTACTTC.